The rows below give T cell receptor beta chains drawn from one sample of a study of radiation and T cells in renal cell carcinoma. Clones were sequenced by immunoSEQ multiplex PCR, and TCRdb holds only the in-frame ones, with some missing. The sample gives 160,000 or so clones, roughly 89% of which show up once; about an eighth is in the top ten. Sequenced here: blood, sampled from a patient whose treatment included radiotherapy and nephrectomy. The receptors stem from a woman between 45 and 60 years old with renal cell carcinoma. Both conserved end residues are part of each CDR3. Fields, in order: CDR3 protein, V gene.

CASSTAGGRPDTQYF,TRBV7-2
CASSSPLQGSGETQYF,TRBV7-9
CASGRAGNYGYTF,TRBV6-1
CASSPGYSTDTQYF,TRBV18
CASSQGGTGGYEQYF,TRBV4-1
CASSYNPGRTDGGYTF,TRBV6-5
CASSLRGQNTEAFF,TRBV5-1
CASGGGPSETQYF,TRBV5-6
CASSPPGTGGRQPQHF,TRBV7-8
CASSFRQGENGYTF,TRBV4-3
CAWSRTDDQPQHF,TRBV30
CASRGDSNQPQHF,TRBV19
CASSVRQGASYNSPLHF,TRBV9
CASSPYSATYEQYF,TRBV13
CASSQSGGAVDGELFF,TRBV10-1
CASSTLSSGANVLTF,TRBV19
CASSISSNTEAFF,TRBV19
CASSPQGLAVPDTQYF,TRBV19
CASSPRDRSYVYTEAFF,TRBV18
CASSLKGAGSLSYTGELFF,TRBV5-1
CASGKRDRNTEAFF,TRBV5-6
CASSLGRVTEAFF,TRBV5-1
CASSYTVTSQETQYF,TRBV7-7
CASSLGAKGSSPAGQPQHF,TRBV7-2
CASSTEGEGGETQYF,TRBV11-2
CASSELGPNRNTEAFF,TRBV6-1
CATSLEVNTEAFF,TRBV15
CAISAEDTQYF,TRBV10-3
CASSWGDAGELFF,TRBV13
CASSSLRLRVRLQLTEAFF,TRBV7-2
CSVRTATRGETQYF,TRBV29-1
CASSRASNTEAFF,TRBV7-7
CASRQGANTEAFF,TRBV7-9
CASKLPSGTGGGGTEAFF,TRBV19
CASSESGYNQPQHF,TRBV6-1